This TCR beta chain was observed in a study of blood T cell repertoires in COVID-19. In the study overall: Whether acute or convalescent, the COVID-19 samples came from the United States, Italy and Spain. T cells, B-cell-depleted T cells, or PBMCs provided the cDNA or gDNA that served as material.

Original data processing: For nucleated cells, counts were estimated from reference gene primer amplification. Generated by immunoSEQ multiplex PCR, the TCRdb table keeps only in-frame clones and is missing some. Clone size and the V and J calls come from that table; the DNA yielded D and trimming. The profile shows tens of thousands of clones, around 94% of them singletons. This CDR3 spans 14 amino acids. CDR1 and CDR2 (germline): SGHNT, YYREEE (reference sequence). V lost 1 base to trimming and J lost 5 bases, with 13 bases between them. The source is a woman aged 60-75 years with active COVID-19. The sequenced sample was peripheral blood. The chain joins TRBV5-4 to TRBJ2-7; no reliable D call. The CDR3 region is CASSLRVHPDEQYF. CDR3 sequence (DNA): TGTGCCAGCAGCTTGCGGGTCCACCCGGACGAGCAGTACTTC.